One and the same sample provided the 14 T cell receptor beta chains below, sequenced in a study of T cell clonotyping in hematopoietic cell transplantation. Time point defined: recipient sample about 28 days before transplant, after cytoreduction. Sequenced by immunoSEQ multiplex PCR; TCRdb stores in-frame clones only, minus some. The repertoire has more than 25,000 clones, roughly 70% of them found once; the top ten carry about 6%. The specimen comprised peripheral blood mononuclear cells, sampled before stem cell transplant. These receptors all stem from a man aged 50 or older with myelodysplastic syndrome. Some clones in this sample may be carry-over from other donors' samples.

V and J are TRBV28 and TRBJ2-7; TRBD2 is a possible D gene (6 bases). Trimming stripped 5 bases from V and 0 bases from J, with 8 bases between. The CDR3 sequence is 13 residues long. Germline CDR1 reads MDHEN; CDR2 reads SYDVKM. The CDR3 here is CASSEDYSYEQYF. The CDR3 region has the DNA TGTGCCAGCAGTGAGGACTACTCCTACGAGCAGTACTTC.

This sequence joins TRBV9 and TRBJ2-7; the D gene is possibly TRBD2 (6 bases). Germline V gene data show CDR1 as SGDLS and CDR2 as YYNGEE. V lost 4 bases, J lost 5 bases, and 19 bases lay in between. The CDR3 length is 15 residues. CDR3 DNA sequence: TGTGCCAGCAGCTTCACCGGGACTCGAGGGGACGAGCAGTACTTC. Protein sequence: CASSFTGTRGDEQYF.

The chain joins TRBV29-1 to TRBJ2-1; maybe TRBD1 (5 bases). CDR1 and CDR2 (germline): SQVTM, ANQGSEA. The CDR3 contains 13 residues. The V end lost 5 bases, the J end lost 4 bases, and 12 bases lay between the germline ends. The CDR3 reads CSVPPQGYNEQFF. In DNA form, the CDR3 reads TGCAGCGTTCCCCCGCAGGGATACAATGAGCAGTTCTTC.

This clone turned up a few times. V is TRBV19 and J is TRBJ1-2; D gene ambiguous. V dropped 7 bases and J dropped 6 bases, with 15 bases sitting between them. The CDR3 consists of 13 residues. Germline lookup yields CDR1 LNHDA and CDR2 SQIVND (reference sequence). The DNA for the CDR3 is TGTGCCAGTAACTCCTACATTTCTGATGGCTACACCTTC. Translated: CASNSYISDGYTF.

This clone was seen a single time. The chain employs TRBV29-1 and TRBJ2-2; D is perhaps TRBD1 or TRBD2 (5 bases each). Trimming removed 7 bases at V and 3 bases at J, with 12 bases between. Germline V gives CDR1 SQVTM, CDR2 ANQGSEA. This CDR3 is built from 13 residues. CDR3 in amino acids: CSGRDGHTGELFF. DNA of the CDR3: TGCAGCGGACGGGACGGACACACCGGGGAGCTGTTTTTT.

V usage is TRBV7-9 and J usage is TRBJ1-1; D remains ambiguous. Trimming left V 3 bases short and J 5 bases short, with 13 bases between. Germline V gives CDR1 SEHNR, CDR2 FQNEAQ (reference sequence). This CDR3 comprises 14 residues. The CDR3 spells CASSLVPVVTEAFF. The DNA for the CDR3 is TGTGCCAGCAGCTTGGTGCCCGTAGTTACTGAAGCTTTCTTT.

The chain carries TRBV28 and TRBJ1-5; 9 nucleotides align to TRBD1. The CDR3 runs 16 residues. Germline values: CDR1 MDHEN, CDR2 SYDVKM. Trimming at V came to 5 bases and at J to 5 bases, leaving 10 bases not matched to a gene. CDR3 sequence: CASSPWGTGGDQPQHF. The DNA of the CDR3 is TGTGCCAGCAGTCCCTGGGGCACAGGGGGCGATCAGCCCCAGCATTTT. Supplemented by reference TRBV28 and TRBJ1-5, the full variable domain reads DVKVTQSSRYLVKRTGEKVFLECVQDMDHENMFWYRQDPGLGLRLIYFSYDVKMKEKGDIPEGYSVSREKKERFSLILESASTNQTSMYLCASSPWGTGGDQPQHFGDGTRLSIL.

The V call is TRBV6-5, the J call TRBJ2-2, with D maybe TRBD2 (6 bases). The CDR3 loop spans 14 amino acids. The germline V gene encodes CDR1 MNHEY and CDR2 SVGAGI. With 2 bases removed from V and 7 bases from J, the gap between germline ends came to 11 bases. The CDR3 DNA sequence: TGTGCCAGCAGTTACGCAGGGCGGGGCGGGGAGCTGTTTTTT. It translates to CASSYAGRGGELFF.

The rearrangement uses TRBV6-6 and TRBJ2-1; tentative D call: TRBD1 (5 bases). The CDR3 has 15 amino acids. CDR1 and CDR2 from the germline V gene are MNHNY and SVGAGI (reference sequence). Trimming took off 4 bases at V and 7 bases at J, with 17 bases between the two ends. In nucleotides, the CDR3 is TGTGCCAGCAGTTCTCAGGGCCTCCTGGGGAATGAGCAGTTCTTC. Protein sequence: CASSSQGLLGNEQFF.

V usage is TRBV30 and J usage is TRBJ1-6; 7 positions match TRBD1. The CDR3 length is 13 residues. Germline V gene data show CDR1 as GTSNPN and CDR2 as SVGIG (reference sequence). The ends lost 4 bases at V and 6 bases at J; junction bases unmatched: 3. The CDR3 protein is CAWKWTGNSPLHF. In nucleotides, the CDR3 is TGTGCCTGGAAGTGGACAGGTAATTCACCCCTCCACTTT.

This rearrangement joins TRBV7-9 to TRBJ2-1; no reliable D call. V gave up 1 base and J gave up 7 bases, with 5 bases separating them. The CDR3 length is 12 residues. In germline, CDR1 is SEHNR, CDR2 FQNEAQ (reference sequence). CDR3 sequence: CASSLVGNEQFF. As DNA, the CDR3 is TGTGCCAGCAGCTTAGTCGGTAATGAGCAGTTCTTC.

The rearrangement links TRBV9 to TRBJ2-7; D possibly corresponds to TRBD1 (7 bases). V was trimmed by 6 bases and J by 3 bases, leaving 19 bases between them. The CDR3 extends over 15 amino acids. CDR1 is SGDLS and CDR2 is YYNGEE in the germline V gene. The CDR3 DNA reads as TGTGCCAGCACCCATGGAGGGACAGATTACTACGAGCAGTACTTC. Protein product: CASTHGGTDYYEQYF.

This sequence joins TRBV28 and TRBJ2-7; possible D gene TRBD1, 5 bases. Germline V gene sequence: CDR1 MDHEN, CDR2 SYDVKM. Trimming left V 2 bases short and J 3 bases short, with 11 bases between. This CDR3 has 14 residues. The CDR3 coding sequence is TGTGCCAGCAGTTTACGTCAGGGTCACTACGAGCAGTACTTC. This sequence encodes CASSLRQGHYEQYF.

Turning to this clone: The junction and the germline gene differ at one end; a read error may be behind it. The chain joins TRBV20-1 to TRBJ2-3; D may be TRBD2 (5 bases). The germline CDR1 and CDR2 sequences are DFQATT and SNEGSKA (reference sequence). The CDR3 has 10 residues. The DNA of the CDR3 is TGCAGCGCTACGGGGGATACGCAGTATTTT. As protein: CSATGDTQYF.